Here is one TCR beta chain with its context. Antigen unknown. CDR1 and CDR2 (germline): SGHDT, YYEEEE. CDR3 length: 13 amino acids. The V end lost 4 bases, the J end lost 6 bases, and 13 bases lay between the germline ends. The protocol was immunoSEQ multiplex PCR, while the TCRdb copy is restricted to in-frame clones and leaves out a portion. The top ten hold approximately 14% of the sample, which has tens of thousands of clones, 92% seen once. This sample was included in a study of OX40 agonist ivuxolimab in advanced cancers. The overall study: Three dose-escalation patients had partial responses: one with hepatocellular carcinoma and two with cutaneous melanoma.

Study-wide points: Blood T cells, both CD4+ and CD8+, expanded clonally by week 6 at 0.1 to 3.0 mg/kg.

The investigators sampled blood at baseline, at cycle 4 day 1, and at cycle 7 day 1. This TCR was recovered from an adult with an advanced solid tumor such as melanoma, head and neck, liver or kidney cancer. The chain carries TRBV5-6 and TRBJ1-1; no definite D call. Sample: CD4+ or CD8+ T cells sorted from blood, taken in a trial of the OX40 agonist ivuxolimab. This CDR3 reads CASSPENNPEAFF. CDR3 nucleotide sequence: TGTGCCAGCAGCCCCGAGAATAACCCTGAAGCTTTCTTT.